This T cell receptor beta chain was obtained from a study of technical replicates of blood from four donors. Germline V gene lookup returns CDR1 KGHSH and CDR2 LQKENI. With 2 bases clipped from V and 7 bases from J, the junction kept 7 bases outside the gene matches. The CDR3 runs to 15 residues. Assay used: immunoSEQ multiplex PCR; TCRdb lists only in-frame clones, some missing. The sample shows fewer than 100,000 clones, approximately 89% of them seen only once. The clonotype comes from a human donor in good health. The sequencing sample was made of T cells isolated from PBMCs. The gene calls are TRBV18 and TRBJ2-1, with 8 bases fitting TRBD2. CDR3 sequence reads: CASSPTQREINEQFF. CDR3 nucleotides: TGTGCCAGCTCACCAACCCAGCGGGAGATAAATGAGCAGTTCTTC.